These T cell receptor delta chains were read from a single sample in a study of Vδ1+ human thymocytes. TCRdb re-called the multiplex PCR reads using CATT. This repertoire shows roughly 76,000 delta-chain clones, about 38% found once; its top ten account for roughly 0.25%. Sequencing input: Vdelta1+ gamma-delta thymocytes from the thymus. Receptors were obtained from a boy in the first two years of life who had congenital heart surgery. CDR3s include the opening cysteine and the closing phenylalanine or tryptophan. The D gene is left open where the match is weak. Some rows have no size entry. The others give once, few or many, or a class for an expanded clone.

V: TRDV1
size: few
J: TRDJ1
D: TRDD3
CDR3: CALGELFPGGSTGGYTDKLIF
DNA: TGTGCTCTTGGGGAGCTGTTCCCGGGTGGGAGTACTGGGGGGTACACCGATAAACTCATCTTT

V: TRDV1
size: .
J: TRDJ1
D: TRDD3
CDR3: CALGGTTSSWGIPYTDKPIF
DNA: TGTGCTCTTGGGGGGACTACCTCGTCCTGGGGGATACCCTACACCGATAAACCCATCTTT

V: TRDV1
size: .
J: TRDJ1
D: TRDD3
CDR3: CALGELSLLGGYNKLIF
DNA: TGTGCTCTTGGGGAACTATCCCTTTTGGGGGGATATAATAAACTCATCTTT

V: TRDV1
size: .
J: TRDJ1
D: TRDD3
CDR3: CALGILSGTFVLGEYTDKLIF
DNA: TGTGCTCTTGGGATCCTTTCAGGCACCTTTGTACTGGGGGAATACACCGATAAACTCATCTTT

V: TRDV1
size: few
J: TRDJ1
D: .
CDR3: CALGARPLDKLIF
DNA: TGTGCTCTTGGCGCCAGACCCCTCGATAAACTCATCTTT

V: TRDV1
size: .
J: TRDJ1
D: .
CDR3: CALGELGWRWVYTDKLIF
DNA: TGTGCTCTTGGGGAACTGGGATGGCGGTGGGTTTACACCGATAAACTCATCTTT

V: TRDV1
size: few
J: TRDJ1
D: TRDD3
CDR3: CALTYKLGDSDKLIF
DNA: TGTGCTCTCACCTACAAACTGGGGGACTCGGATAAACTCATCTTT

V: TRDV2
size: .
J: TRDJ1
D: .
CDR3: CACAVRTGKLIF
DNA: TGTGCCTGTGCCGTCCGTACTGGGAAGCTCATCTTT

V: TRDV1
size: few
J: TRDJ1
D: .
CDR3: CALGELPRKLIF
DNA: TGTGCTCTTGGGGAACTTCCCCGTAAACTCATCTTT

V: TRDV1
size: .
J: TRDJ1
D: TRDD3
CDR3: CALGELFERSWGRYTDKLIF
DNA: TGTGCTCTTGGGGAACTTTTCGAACGTAGCTGGGGGAGGTACACCGATAAACTCATCTTT

V: TRDV2
size: .
J: TRDJ1
D: TRDD3
CDR3: CACDSTPRELGWGIRDTDKLIF
DNA: TGTGCCTGTGACTCCACACCCCGGGAACTAGGCTGGGGGATACGGGACACCGATAAACTCATCTTT

V: TRDV1
size: .
J: TRDJ1
D: TRDD2
CDR3: CALGETHLLPTQVQVPGVYTDKLIF
DNA: TGTGCTCTTGGGGAAACCCACCTTCTTCCTACGCAAGTACAAGTTCCTGGGGTTTACACCGATAAACTCATCTTT

V: TRDV1
size: few
J: TRDJ1
D: .
CDR3: CALGATNFPEGPRYTDKLIF
DNA: TGTGCTCTTGGGGCAACAAACTTCCCGGAGGGGCCGAGGTACACCGATAAACTCATCTTT

V: TRDV1
size: .
J: TRDJ1
D: .
CDR3: CALGERAPLFNPPYTDKLIF
DNA: TGTGCTCTTGGGGAACGTGCCCCCCTTTTTAACCCTCCCTACACCGATAAACTCATCTTT

V: TRDV1
size: .
J: TRDJ1
D: TRDD3
CDR3: CALGESGLLGDTGCLTANKLIF
DNA: TGTGCTCTTGGGGAATCAGGCCTACTGGGGGATACGGGTTGTTTAACGGCGAATAAACTCATCTTT

V: TRDV1
size: .
J: TRDJ1
D: .
CDR3: CALGELVYLTGQYTDKLIF
DNA: TGTGCTCTTGGGGAATTGGTCTACCTTACTGGTCAATACACCGATAAACTCATCTTT

V: TRDV1
size: .
J: TRDJ1
D: .
CDR3: CALGEGIPSRATDKLIF
DNA: TGTGCTCTTGGGGAGGGAATTCCTTCCCGTGCCACCGATAAACTCATCTTT

V: TRDV1
size: .
J: TRDJ1
D: TRDD3
CDR3: CALGEHLPTSLLLGDELVPYTDKLIF
DNA: TGTGCTCTTGGGGAACATCTGCCTACCTCTTTATTACTGGGGGACGAGCTTGTCCCGTACACCGATAAACTCATCTTT

V: TRDV1
size: .
J: TRDJ1
D: TRDD3
CDR3: CALGELDHGRLGDTNTDKLIF
DNA: TGTGCTCTTGGGGAGCTAGACCACGGGAGACTGGGGGATACTAACACCGATAAACTCATCTTT

V: TRDV1
size: few
J: TRDJ1
D: TRDD3
CDR3: CALGETTGGPHTDKLIF
DNA: TGTGCTCTTGGGGAGACTACTGGGGGACCCCACACCGATAAACTCATCTTT

V: TRDV1
size: .
J: TRDJ1
D: TRDD2
CDR3: CALGPVLYFLPLTDKLIF
DNA: TGTGCTCTTGGGCCCGTCCTTTACTTCCTACCATTAACCGATAAACTCATCTTT

V: TRDV1
size: .
J: TRDJ1
D: .
CDR3: CALGELKLPLKLIF
DNA: TGTGCTCTTGGGGAACTAAAACTCCCACTAAAACTCATCTTT

V: TRDV1
size: .
J: TRDJ1
D: .
CDR3: CALGEKPDKLIF
DNA: TGTGCTCTTGGGGAAAAGCCCGATAAACTCATCTTT

V: TRDV1
size: .
J: TRDJ1
D: TRDD3
CDR3: CALGELIWGTLYTDKLIF
DNA: TGTGCTCTTGGGGAACTCATCTGGGGGACTCTCTACACCGATAAACTCATCTTT

V: TRDV1
size: few
J: TRDJ1
D: TRDD3
CDR3: CALGDHSPNWGTRTDKLIF
DNA: TGTGCTCTTGGGGACCATTCCCCGAACTGGGGGACGCGGACCGATAAACTCATCTTT

V: TRDV1
size: few
J: TRDJ1
D: .
CDR3: CALGVVSAWGPKYTDKLIF
DNA: TGTGCTCTTGGGGTCGTCTCAGCGTGGGGCCCCAAGTACACCGATAAACTCATCTTT

V: TRDV1
size: few
J: TRDJ1
D: TRDD3
CDR3: CALGDPTPHDRRGIPTDKLIF
DNA: TGTGCTCTTGGGGACCCGACCCCCCACGATCGGAGGGGGATACCCACCGATAAACTCATCTTT

V: TRDV1
size: few
J: TRDJ1
D: .
CDR3: CALGDTRKGSEPVGKLIF
DNA: TGTGCTCTTGGGGACACTCGCAAGGGTTCCGAACCGGTCGGTAAACTCATCTTT

V: TRDV1
size: .
J: TRDJ1
D: TRDD3
CDR3: CALGELDLLRTGGYMTDKLIF
DNA: TGTGCTCTTGGGGAACTAGACCTCCTCCGTACTGGGGGATACATGACCGATAAACTCATCTTT